The rows below give T cell receptor beta chains drawn from one sample of a study of T cell clones after liver transplantation. Generated by immunoSEQ multiplex PCR, the TCRdb table keeps only in-frame clones and is missing some. The table has more than 95,000 clones, approximately 78% seen once. This specimen consisted of CD4+ T cells from blood, obtained before liver transplant. These receptors were obtained from a human donor who received a liver transplant. Each CDR3 is given with its conserved first and last residue. D genes are given only for firm matches. Rows give clone size only sometimes, using once, few, many, or a class for an expanded clone.

TRBV11-3	NA	TRBD1	TRBJ2-2	TGTGCCAGCAGCTCCTTTCCGGGACAGGGTCGAACCGGGGAGCTGTTTTTT	CASSSFPGQGRTGELFF
TRBV9	NA	NA	TRBJ2-3	TGTGCCAGCAGCGTGATCGAGCGAGATACGCAGTATTTT	CASSVIERDTQYF
TRBV28	NA	TRBD2	TRBJ2-1	TGTGCCAGCAGCCTACTAGCGGGAGGGCCGGCTGAGCAGTTCTTC	CASSLLAGGPAEQFF
TRBV15	NA	NA	TRBJ2-3	TGTGCCACCAGCAGAGAGATAGGGGTAGATACGCAGTATTTT	CATSREIGVDTQYF
TRBV18	NA	NA	TRBJ2-2	TGTGCCAGCTCACCAGGTTCAGGGAACACCGGGGAGCTGTTTTTT	CASSPGSGNTGELFF
TRBV30	NA	NA	TRBJ2-7	TGTGCCTGGTCCTCCGCCACCTACGAGCAGTACTTC	CAWSSATYEQYF
TRBV9	NA	NA	TRBJ2-2	TGTGCCAGCAGCGTAGCTCCCCCATCGAACACCGGGGAGCTGTTTTTT	CASSVAPPSNTGELFF
TRBV7-9	NA	NA	TRBJ1-1	TGTGCCAGCAGCTTATTGACTGAAGCTTTCTTT	CASSLLTEAFF
TRBV14	NA	NA	TRBJ2-1	TGTGCCAGCAGCCCTCTGGTGGCCAGGGGACCCCTCGACGGGCAGTTCTTC	CASSPLVARGPLDGQFF
TRBV27	few	NA	TRBJ1-6	TGTGCCAGCATGAAAGGTGGAACTACTTCACCCCTCCACTTT	CASMKGGTTSPLHF
TRBV19	NA	TRBD1	TRBJ1-4	TGTGCCAGTACCAAGGACAGGGGACGAGAACTGCTTTTT	CASTKDRGRELLF
TRBV6-1	NA	NA	TRBJ2-3	TGTGCCAGCAGTGAAGCCACAACAGGCACAGATACGCAGTATTTT	CASSEATTGTDTQYF
TRBV6-1	few	NA	TRBJ2-1	TGTGCCAGCAGCCCCGGGACTGAGCAGTTCTTC	CASSPGTEQFF
TRBV10-3	NA	NA	TRBJ1-1	TGTGCCATCATGATGACAGCTGACACTGAAGCTTTCTTT	CAIMMTADTEAFF
TRBV7-3	NA	NA	TRBJ1-6	TGTGCCAGCAGCATGCAGGGGATCGGGAGGAATTCACCCCTCCACTTT	CASSMQGIGRNSPLHF
TRBV5-1	once	NA	TRBJ1-5	TGCGCCAGCAGCCCAGGGTTGGGGGGCCCCGGTAATCAGCCCCAGCATTTT	CASSPGLGGPGNQPQHF
TRBV5-4	NA	NA	TRBJ2-3	TGTGCCAGCAGCTTGCGGACTGGCACAGATACGCAGTATTTT	CASSLRTGTDTQYF
TRBV7-2	NA	NA	TRBJ2-7	TGTGCCAGCACGGCCAATTTTGCCGCCTACGAGCAGTACTTC	CASTANFAAYEQYF
TRBV5-6	NA	NA	TRBJ1-2	TGTGCCAGCAGCTTGGGAGGGTGGAAAAACTATGGCTACACCTTC	CASSLGGWKNYGYTF
TRBV5-1	NA	TRBD2	TRBJ2-3	TGCGCCAGCAGCTCGTTAGCGGGGGCGAGCACAGATACGCAGTATTTT	CASSSLAGASTDTQYF
TRBV7-9	few	NA	TRBJ1-2	TGTGCCAGCAGCCCCTTATGGCGGGGGGCAGTTGGCTACACCTTC	CASSPLWRGAVGYTF
TRBV7-2	NA	TRBD1	TRBJ1-1	TGTGCCAGCAGCTCACAGGGGTGGGGAGCTTTCTTT	CASSSQGWGAFF